The 27 T cell receptor beta chains below all came from one sample that was sequenced in a study of immune evolution from preneoplasia to lung adenocarcinoma. Sequencing was performed with immunoSEQ multiplex PCR; in TCRdb, only in-frame clones are kept and a portion is missing. This table has around 11,000 clones, more than 70% appearing once. The sequenced material came from FFPE minimally invasive lung adenocarcinoma tissue. Every receptor here comes from a person aged 65 to 79 with lung adenocarcinoma.

The V call is TRBV11-3, the J call TRBJ2-2; no clear D. Trimming cost V 1 base and J 8 bases, with 5 bases left between them. In germline, CDR1 is SGHNT, CDR2 YENEEA. CDR3 size: 12 residues. DNA for the CDR3: TGTGCCAGCAGCTTAGCCCCGGGGGAGCTGTTTTTT. Translation gives CASSLAPGELFF.

The rearrangement uses TRBV6-1 and TRBJ1-5; D remains ambiguous. Germline CDR1 reads MNHNS; CDR2 reads SASEGT. V lost 3 bases and J 5 bases, leaving 8 bases between the germline ends. The CDR3 sequence is 13 residues long. The CDR3 bases are TGTGCCAGCAGTGACAGATACTATCAGCCCCAGCATTTT. This gives the protein CASSDRYYQPQHF.

The chain couples TRBV27 to TRBJ2-2; unclear D gene. Trimming stripped 6 bases from V and 2 bases from J, with 16 bases between. CDR1 and CDR2 (germline): MNHEY, SMNVEV (reference sequence). The CDR3 runs 16 residues. CDR3 in amino acids: CASSVVRSPNTGELFF. CDR3 DNA sequence: TGTGCCAGCAGCGTTGTGCGGAGCCCAAACACCGGGGAGCTGTTTTTT.

The rearrangement links TRBV11-2 to TRBJ1-1; TRBD1 might be the D (6 bases). Germline values: CDR1 SGHAT, CDR2 FQNNGV. Trimming left V 0 bases short and J 12 bases short, with 14 bases between. The length of the CDR3 is 13 residues. CDR3 nucleotides: TGTGCCAGCAGCTTAGATAGACAGGATATAACTTTCTTT. Translating gives CASSLDRQDITFF.

This rearrangement joins TRBV5-5 to TRBJ1-5; no definite D call. V shed 0 bases and J shed 5 bases, with 9 bases lying between them. CDR3 length: 14 residues. Germline lookup yields CDR1 SGHKS and CDR2 YYEKEE (reference sequence). The CDR3 DNA reads TGTGCCAGCAGCTTGGGTCACGGGGATCAGCCCCAGCATTTT. As protein: CASSLGHGDQPQHF.

This clone was seen a few times. This chain connects TRBV9 to TRBJ2-7; either TRBD1 or TRBD2 may fit D (6 bases each). Deletions cut 2 bases from V and 6 bases from J, with 15 bases between. The CDR3 spans 14 residues. Germline CDR1 and CDR2: SGDLS and YYNGEE. Here the CDR3 reads CASSVYRAGGEQYF. The CDR3 DNA reads TGTGCCAGCAGCGTTTACAGGGCCGGGGGCGAGCAGTACTTC.

This rearrangement joins TRBV11-2 to TRBJ2-5; no clear D gene. Between the trimmed V and J ends, which lost 1 base and 9 bases, there was a span of 15 bases. This CDR3 comprises 14 residues. From germline, CDR1 is SGHAT and CDR2 FQNNGV. In nucleotides, the CDR3 is TGTGCCAGCAGCTTAGTGGGGTCCCGAGGAGCCCAGTACTTC. Encoded protein: CASSLVGSRGAQYF.

This clone was seen a single time. The chain has TRBV5-4 and TRBJ2-3, with D possibly TRBD2 on 7 matching bases. CDR1 is SGHNT and CDR2 is YYREEE in the germline V gene (reference sequence). The length of the CDR3 is 14 residues. The ends were cut back, 0 bases at V and 4 bases at J, with 9 bases in the middle. The CDR3 coding sequence is TGTGCCAGCAGCTTGGCGGGGGGCGCAGATACGCAGTATTTT. This codes for CASSLAGGADTQYF.

V and J are TRBV7-3 and TRBJ1-1; no reliable D call. V shed 4 bases and J shed 4 bases, with 10 bases lying between them. This CDR3 is 13 amino acids long. Germline V gene lookup returns CDR1 SGHTA and CDR2 FQGTGA. The CDR3 region is CASSSERGTEAFF. The CDR3 region has the DNA TGTGCCAGCAGCTCTGAGCGGGGCACTGAAGCTTTCTTT.

The CDR3 loop is CASSSRLAGGGYEQFF. DNA of the CDR3: TGTGCCAGCAGCTCTCGACTAGCGGGAGGAGGCTATGAGCAGTTCTTC. The V call is TRBV7-9, the J call TRBJ2-1; 13 nucleotides align to TRBD2. Germline CDR1 reads SEHNR; CDR2 reads FQNEAQ (reference sequence). The CDR3 is 16 residues long. The V gene end was trimmed by 4 bases and the J gene end by 8 bases; junction bases not matched to a gene: 8.

The V call is TRBV30, the J call TRBJ2-5, with 8 bases aligning to TRBD1. CDR1 is GTSNPN and CDR2 is SVGIG in the germline V gene (reference sequence). V shed 0 bases, J shed 4 bases, and the junction held 10 bases outside the gene matches. This CDR3 region has 16 residues. Written as DNA, the CDR3 is TGTGCCTGGAGTGTCGGTCTGCCAGGGGGCCTAGAGACCCAGTACTTC. This codes for CAWSVGLPGGLETQYF.

The chain's CDR3 is CASSYSGATNEKLFF. The CDR3 DNA reads as TGTGCCAGCAGTTACTCAGGAGCAACTAATGAAAAACTGTTTTTT. V gene TRBV6-5 combines with J gene TRBJ1-4, with D uncertain. Germline V gives CDR1 MNHEY, CDR2 SVGAGI. Trimming took off 0 bases at V and 0 bases at J, with 5 bases between the two ends. This CDR3 has 15 amino acids.

This chain connects TRBV7-8 to TRBJ2-5; D possibly corresponds to TRBD2 (5 bases). CDR1 is SGHVS, CDR2 FQNEAQ, per germline. Trimming pared 2 bases from V and 1 base from J, leaving 8 bases between. This CDR3 region has 14 residues. The chain's CDR3 is CASSLLSGQETQYF. CDR3 DNA sequence: TGTGCCAGCAGCTTATTGAGCGGCCAAGAGACCCAGTACTTC.

The chain carries TRBV5-1 and TRBJ1-2; 9 positions match TRBD1. Unmatched junction bases numbered 4, after V lost 0 bases and J lost 10 bases. The CDR3 extends over 13 amino acids. Germline CDR1 SGHRS, CDR2 YFSETQ. CDR3 sequence (DNA): TGCGCCAGCAGCTTGGGAGACAGGGGGTCCTACACCTTC. This translates into CASSLGDRGSYTF.

The CDR3 bases are TGTGCCAGCAGCCCGGGCTCTAGCGGAGCAGGGTACGAGCAGTACTTC. This sequence encodes CASSPGSSGAGYEQYF. The J gene is TRBJ2-7, the V gene TRBV7-2; 7 nucleotides line up with TRBD2. The germline V gene encodes CDR1 SGHTA and CDR2 FQGNSA. The CDR3 loop spans 16 amino acids. Losses at the gene ends were 5 bases for V and 4 bases for J; bases not matched to a gene: 14.

The CDR3 is CASSRLLTGSGNTIYF. The DNA for the CDR3 is TGTGCCAGCAGCCGTCTCCTGACCGGCTCTGGAAACACCATATATTTT. The V and J genes are TRBV9 and TRBJ1-3; no firm D call. V lost 4 bases, J lost 0 bases, and 14 bases lay in between. Germline V gives CDR1 SGDLS, CDR2 YYNGEE. The CDR3 runs to 16 residues.

V and J are TRBV30 and TRBJ2-1; 10 bases fit TRBD2. Per germline, CDR1 GTSNPN and CDR2 SVGIG (reference sequence). This CDR3 has 15 residues. V was clipped by 1 base and J by 6 bases; unmatched bases: 6. The CDR3 region is CAWSGTSGLANEQFF. CDR3 sequence (DNA): TGTGCCTGGAGTGGGACTAGCGGTCTGGCCAATGAGCAGTTCTTC.

The V call is TRBV7-2, the J call TRBJ2-1; D assignment may be TRBD1 or TRBD2 (6 bases each). CDR3 length: 16 amino acids. Germline values: CDR1 SGHTA, CDR2 FQGNSA. Between the trimmed V and J ends, which lost 5 bases and 0 bases, there was a span of 14 bases. CDR3 in DNA: TGTGCCAGCAGCCCACAAGGGGGGAGCTCCTACAATGAGCAGTTCTTC. Translated, it gives CASSPQGGSSYNEQFF.

The J gene is TRBJ2-1, the V gene TRBV7-3; D may correspond to TRBD1 or TRBD2 (6 bases each). V lost 6 bases and J lost 10, with 13 bases in between. This CDR3 is 12 amino acids long. The V gene's germline CDR1 is SGHTA and CDR2 FQGTGA. Here the CDR3 reads CASSRGGQEQFF. The CDR3 DNA sequence: TGTGCCAGCAGTCGAGGGGGGCAAGAGCAGTTCTTC.

The chain employs TRBV5-6 and TRBJ1-4; 7 bases fit TRBD1. With V trimmed by 4 bases and J by 6 bases, 6 bases remained unmatched. CDR1 and CDR2 (germline): SGHDT, YYEEEE. The CDR3 is made up of 14 amino acids. The CDR3 loop reads CASSRDRMDEKLFF. Here the CDR3 DNA reads TGTGCCAGCAGCCGGGACAGAATGGATGAAAAACTGTTTTTT.

The chain carries TRBV9 and TRBJ2-3; 10 bases map to TRBD2. Germline lookup yields CDR1 SGDLS and CDR2 YYNGEE. The CDR3 has 16 residues. V dropped 3 bases and J dropped 4; count of bases not matched to a gene: 8. CDR3 loop: CASSAGLAGVSDTQYF. The CDR3 nucleotides read TGTGCCAGCAGCGCTGGCCTAGCGGGAGTGTCAGATACGCAGTATTTT. Complete variable domain (other parts from reference TRBV9 and TRBJ2-3): DSGVTQTPKHLITATGQRVTLRCSPRSGDLSVYWYQQSLDQGLQFLIQYYNGEERAKGNILERFSAQQFPDLHSELNLSSLELGDSALYFCASSAGLAGVSDTQYFGPGTRLTVL.

Comments on this clone: The junction does not match germline at one end; this may be a read error. CDR3 amino acids: CAGSSGTPWEQYF. DNA for the CDR3: TGTGCCGGCAGTTCCGGGACGCCCTGGGAGCAGTACTTC. The chain couples TRBV2 to TRBJ2-7; either TRBD1 or TRBD2 may supply D (5 bases each). Germline CDR1 SNHLY, CDR2 FYNNEI. The CDR3 spans 13 residues.

This chain links TRBV4-1 with TRBJ2-4; D ambiguous. The CDR3 is 16 amino acids. Trimming removed 1 base at V and 0 bases at J, with 10 bases between. Germline V gene data show CDR1 as MGHRA and CDR2 as YSYEKL. The chain's CDR3 is CASSQASGLAKNIQYF. Written as DNA, the CDR3 is TGCGCCAGCAGCCAAGCCTCCGGTCTAGCCAAAAACATTCAGTACTTC.

The chain uses TRBV10-3 and TRBJ1-2, with 8 bases that match TRBD1. The ends lost 11 bases at V and 3 bases at J; junction bases unmatched: 11. This CDR3 comprises 14 residues. Germline assignment: CDR1 ENHRY and CDR2 SYGVKD. Here the CDR3 reads CASHLGQGHYGYTF. The DNA of the CDR3 is TGTGCCTCACACCTAGGACAGGGACACTATGGCTACACCTTC.

The chain uses TRBV7-6 and TRBJ2-7, with D uncertain. The germline V and J ends were trimmed by 0 bases and 1 base, with 4 bases remaining between them. CDR3 size: 13 residues. Germline loops: CDR1 SGHVS, CDR2 FNYEAQ. CDR3 sequence reads: CASSLAQSYEQYF. CDR3 nucleotides: TGTGCCAGCAGCTTAGCCCAATCCTACGAGCAGTACTTC.

The chain links TRBV7-2 to TRBJ2-1; D possibly corresponds to TRBD1 (5 bases). The ends were cut back, 6 bases at V and 8 bases at J, with 17 bases in the middle. This CDR3 is built from 14 residues. In germline, CDR1 is SGHTA, CDR2 FQGNSA. The CDR3, as DNA: TGTGCCAGCAGACAGACTTACAGGAGCGATGAGCAGTTCTTC. Protein: CASRQTYRSDEQFF.

The chain couples TRBV7-3 to TRBJ2-2, with unresolved D. Trimming removed 1 base at V and 4 bases at J, with 7 bases between. Germline V lookup: CDR1 SGHTA, CDR2 FQGTGA. This CDR3 contains 14 residues. The CDR3 loop reads CASSLIGSTGELFF. The DNA of the CDR3 is TGTGCCAGCAGCTTAATAGGTTCCACCGGGGAGCTGTTTTTT.